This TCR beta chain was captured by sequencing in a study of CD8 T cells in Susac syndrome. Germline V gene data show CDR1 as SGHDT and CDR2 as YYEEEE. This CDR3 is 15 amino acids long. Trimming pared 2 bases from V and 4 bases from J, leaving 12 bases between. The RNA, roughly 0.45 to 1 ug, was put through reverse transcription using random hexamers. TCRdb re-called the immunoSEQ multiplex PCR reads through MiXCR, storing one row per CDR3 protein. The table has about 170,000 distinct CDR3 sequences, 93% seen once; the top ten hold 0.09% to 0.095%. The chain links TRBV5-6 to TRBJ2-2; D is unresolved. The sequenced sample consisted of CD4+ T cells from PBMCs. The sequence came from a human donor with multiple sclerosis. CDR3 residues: CASSLQRRVTGELFF. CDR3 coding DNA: TGTGCCAGCAGCTTACAAAGACGGGTCACCGGGGAGCTGTTTTTT.